These 16 T cell receptor beta chains were sequenced from one sample in a study of cytomegalovirus exposure and HLA in healthy donors. The PCR had 60 Vbeta and 13 Jbeta primers. Profiled with immunoSEQ multiplex PCR; TCRdb holds only in-frame clones, not every one. Among over 150,000 clones listed, around 68% were seen once. Material: PBMCs. The source of these receptors is a man aged 25 to 45 in good health and CMV-seronegative.

A note on this clone: A junction end diverges from the germline sequence, so it may reflect a read error. The rearrangement uses TRBV4-2 and TRBJ1-5; possibly TRBD1 for D (5 bases). Germline values: CDR1 LGHNA, CDR2 YNFKEQ. The CDR3 length is 15 residues. CDR3 sequence (DNA): TGTGCCAGCAGCCTGGGAGGGCGGGGGGATCAGCCCCAGAATTTT. It codes for CASSLGGRGDQPQNF.

The CDR3 is CASSKTHSNQPQNF. CDR3 nucleotide sequence: TGTGCCAGCAGCAAAACTCATAGCAATCAGCCCCAGAATTTT. The chain uses TRBV21-1 and TRBJ1-5. TRBV21-1 is a pseudogene locus. This CDR3 is 14 amino acids long.

The genes are TRBV2 and TRBJ2-3; 10 nucleotides align to TRBD1. Trimming at V came to 7 bases and at J to 1 base, leaving 8 bases not matched to a gene. The CDR3 is made up of 16 amino acids. CDR1 is SNHLY and CDR2 is FYNNEI in the germline V gene. In nucleotides, the CDR3 is TGTGCCAGCACCCAGGGTGGGACAGGGGGCACAGATACGCAGTATTTT. It is translated as CASTQGGTGGTDTQYF.

This clone was detected only once. This chain joins TRBV4-2 and TRBJ2-3; TRBD2 is a possible D gene (5 bases). Germline V CDR1 and CDR2: LGHNA, YNFKEQ. The CDR3 sequence is 13 residues long. With 4 bases removed from V and 4 bases from J, the gap between germline ends came to 9 bases. This CDR3 is CASSPGKADTQYF. The CDR3 DNA reads TGTGCCAGCAGCCCGGGGAAGGCAGATACGCAGTATTTT.

The genes are TRBV7-9 and TRBJ2-7, with D possibly TRBD1 on 5 matching bases. Germline CDR1 reads SEHNR; CDR2 reads FQNEAQ (reference sequence). The CDR3 runs 12 residues. The V and J ends lost 4 bases and 4 bases respectively, with 8 bases between them. This CDR3 reads CASSSSGYEQYF. The CDR3 coding sequence is TGTGCCAGCAGCTCCTCAGGGTACGAGCAGTACTTC.

The chain couples TRBV29-1 to TRBJ2-3; tentative D call: TRBD2 (5 bases). V dropped 6 bases and J dropped 2 bases, with 15 bases sitting between them. Germline V lookup: CDR1 SQVTM, CDR2 ANQGSEA. The CDR3 is 14 amino acids. CDR3 loop: CSVGLYSDTDTQYF. The CDR3 DNA reads TGCAGCGTCGGACTCTACTCTGACACAGATACGCAGTATTTT.

The rearrangement links TRBV25-1 to TRBJ1-1; TRBD1 might be the D (6 bases). Trimming left V 1 base short and J 4 bases short, with 10 bases between. This CDR3 is 14 amino acids long. Per germline, CDR1 MGHDK and CDR2 SYGVNS. The CDR3 sequence is CASSESWGRTEAFF. DNA for the CDR3: TGTGCCAGCAGTGAATCTTGGGGGCGCACTGAAGCTTTCTTT.

Notes on this clone: The junction shows a germline mismatch at one end, possibly a read error. The rearrangement links TRBV6-5 to TRBJ1-2, with a weak D call TRBD1 (6 bases). This CDR3 comprises 16 residues. Germline V CDR1 and CDR2: MNHEY, SVGAGI. The CDR3 DNA reads TGTGCCAGCAGTTACTCTGTTACAGGGTCTACTTATGGCTACCCCTTC. This sequence encodes CASSYSVTGSTYGYPF.

This clone was observed a single time. The chain uses TRBV11-1 and TRBJ1-2; the match to TRBD1 covers 7 bases. The trim removed 5 bases at V and 7 bases at J, leaving 16 bases unmatched. Germline CDR1 SGHAT, CDR2 FQDESV (reference sequence). The CDR3 has 16 residues. CDR3 DNA sequence: TGTGCCAGCAGCATCAGCTTTGGGACAGTTACGAGTGGCTACACCTTC. Encoded protein: CASSISFGTVTSGYTF.

This chain joins TRBV10-3 and TRBJ2-7; TRBD1 aligns across 8 bases. CDR3 length: 13 residues. The ends lost 7 bases at V and 5 bases at J; junction bases unmatched: 7. The germline V gene has CDR1 ENHRY and CDR2 SYGVKD. As DNA, the CDR3 is TGTGCCATCAATACAGACAGGGGCCACGAGCAGTACTTC. This translates into CAINTDRGHEQYF.

This clone was counted between two and nine times. The chain recombines TRBV2 with TRBJ1-4; D might be TRBD1 (6 bases). CDR1 is SNHLY, CDR2 FYNNEI, per germline. V shed 7 bases and J shed 4 bases, with 13 bases lying between them. The CDR3 covers 14 residues. DNA for the CDR3: TGTGCCAGCAAGGAACAGGGCGGTAATGAAAAACTGTTTTTT. Protein: CASKEQGGNEKLFF.

The chain couples TRBV7-3 to TRBJ2-1, with 8 bases that match TRBD2. The CDR3 sequence is 17 residues long. Germline assignment: CDR1 SGHTA and CDR2 FQGTGA. Unmatched junction bases numbered 9, after V lost 3 bases and J lost 2 bases. CDR3 sequence reads: CASSFLSGESAYNEQFF. The CDR3 nucleotides are TGTGCCAGCAGCTTTCTTAGCGGGGAGTCAGCCTACAATGAGCAGTTCTTC.

The V call is TRBV9, the J call TRBJ2-1; possible D gene TRBD1, 5 bases. V lost 0 bases to trimming and J lost 5 bases, with 9 bases between them. CDR3 length: 14 amino acids. Germline CDR1 reads SGDLS; CDR2 reads YYNGEE. CDR3 region: CASSVEGQHNEQFF. CDR3 nucleotide sequence: TGTGCCAGCAGCGTAGAGGGGCAGCACAATGAGCAGTTCTTC.

This chain joins TRBV5-4 and TRBJ2-7; 10 nucleotides line up with TRBD1. The CDR3 totals 13 residues. Germline-derived CDR1 and CDR2 are SGHNT and YYREEE (reference sequence). Unmatched junction bases numbered 3, after V lost 3 bases and J lost 6 bases. CDR3 coding DNA: TGTGCCAGCAGCTACGGGACAGGGGTCGAGCAGTACTTC. Translated: CASSYGTGVEQYF.

This chain links TRBV5-1 with TRBJ2-5; D is possibly TRBD2 (5 bases). CDR3 length equals 13 residues. The V end was cut by 2 bases, the J end by 4 bases, with 9 bases between. Per the germline V gene, CDR1 is SGHRS and CDR2 is YFSETQ. The CDR3 here is CASSFEGLETQYF. For the CDR3, the DNA is TGCGCCAGCAGCTTCGAGGGCCTAGAGACCCAGTACTTC. The whole variable domain, filled in from reference TRBV5-1 and TRBJ2-5, reads KAGVTQTPRYLIKTRGQQVTLSCSPISGHRSVSWYQQTPGQGLQFLFEYFSETQRNKGNFPGRFSGRQFSNSRSEMNVSTLELGDSALYLCASSFEGLETQYFGPGTRLLVL.

V gene TRBV2 combines with J gene TRBJ2-7; 8 nucleotides match TRBD1. V was clipped by 5 bases and J by 3 bases; unmatched bases: 9. This CDR3 has 15 amino acids. Germline-derived CDR1 and CDR2 are SNHLY and FYNNEI. In DNA form, the CDR3 reads TGTGCCAGCAGTTTCCATGGACAGGGAGTCTACGAGCAGTACTTC. Its translation: CASSFHGQGVYEQYF.